The present TCR beta chain was sequenced within a study of T-cell reconstitution after alpha-beta-depleted transplantation in children. The CDR3 covers 14 residues. Germline V gene data show CDR1 as LNHNV and CDR2 as YYDKDF (reference sequence). The V and J ends lost 9 bases and 3 bases respectively, with 17 bases between them. This clonotype turned up a few times. For TCRbeta, the library was prepared with unique molecular identifiers. TCRdb re-derived calls from the PCR reads in MiXCR, one entry per CDR3 protein. The table shows approximately 350,000 distinct CDR3 sequences, with under 13% occurring only once.

The V call is TRBV15, the J call TRBJ1-2, with D possibly matching TRBD1 (6 bases). The sequencing here drew on PBMCs from the stem cell graft donor, taken from the stem cell graft. The receptor was derived from a human donor who donated a stem cell graft to a child with acute lymphoblastic leukemia. The CDR3 DNA reads TGTGCCACTTCTTTAGGGGGGTCCTACTATGGCTACACCTTC. Translated: CATSLGGSYYGYTF.